This T cell receptor (beta chain) is from a study of blood T cell repertoires in COVID-19. Background on the study: The analysed material was cDNA or gDNA that came from T cells, B-cell-depleted T cells, or PBMCs.

Sequencing used immunoSEQ multiplex PCR; TCRdb keeps in-frame clones, though not all of them. The top ten hold approximately 4.1% of the sample, which has fewer than 350,000 clones, roughly nine tenths seen once. Seattle's enrolled individuals joined amid active infection and were then monitored longitudinally. What was sequenced was peripheral blood. The TCR sequence derives from a woman between 55 and 75 years old with COVID-19, enrolled during active disease.

CDR3 sequence (DNA): TGTGCCGTGCCAAGCTCGGGGGAGACCCAGTACTTC. Protein sequence: CAVPSSGETQYF. The chain joins TRBV7-9 to TRBJ2-5; weak D call: TRBD2 (5 bases). CDR1 and CDR2 (germline): SEHNR, FQNEAQ (reference sequence). The CDR3 has 12 amino acids. The ends were cut back, 11 bases at V and 5 bases at J, with 15 bases in the middle.